This TCR beta chain was sequenced for a study of T cell repertoires in cytomegalovirus infection. Study-wide findings and caveats: Of the TCR beta families, the public ones yielded a cumulative frequency that identified carriers of CMV plus the relevant HLA.

TCRdb processed the reads anew with MiXCR; each CDR3 protein has one entry. The table includes some 700,000 distinct CDR3 sequences, roughly 36% detected once. This clonotype was seen only a few times. Its antigen is undetermined. Germline V gene data show CDR1 as MNHNS and CDR2 as SASEGT. This CDR3 has 14 amino acids. V was clipped by 7 bases and J by 7 bases, with 17 bases between them. This clonotype was sampled from a human donor in good health (CMV status not recorded). Some clones in this sample may be carry-over from other donors' samples. Source material: PBMCs. The chain has TRBV6-1 and TRBJ1-5; D remains unclear. The chain's CDR3 is CASNRGDPGQPQHF. CDR3 DNA sequence: TGTGCCAGCAATCGCGGAGACCCCGGACAGCCCCAGCATTTT.